Included here is one TCR beta chain sequence, with context. Which antigen it targets is not known. Base qualities are missing; no much larger clone stands one base away. These data are taken from a study of T cell responses to AZD1222 COVID-19 vaccine (dated by TCRdb to the early 2020s). At the level of the whole study: TCR sequencing was performed for over 230 trial participants, of whom about 200 were given two doses of AZD1222 and 26 were given two doses of MenACWY control vaccine. Trial participants were enrolled into age subgroups of 18-55, 56-69 and 70-plus years, which contained about 150, 28 and 57 TCR-sequenced participants, respectively. On the study overall, not on this receptor specifically: Because no samples from the day 14 peak response were available, repertoires could be characterized only after the peak T cell response. The 56-69-year group was small, and its depth increase did not reach significance, likely because of low power. Epitopes outside the regions mutated in the B.1.351 and B.1.1.7 variants were reportedly recognized by nearly half of the unique spike-specific TCRs. The whole spike protein was spanned by vaccine-associated CD4 TCRs, and dominant responses were seen in regions 160-218 and 743-854. Participants were mostly white British, with more females than males. The authors suggested clonal diversity may have been underestimated. Conclusions about previously exposed vaccinees were limited because only six or seven AZD1222 recipients were SARS-CoV-2 seropositive at baseline. After two AZD1222 doses, spike-specific TCR breadth and depth were significantly higher than at day 0 and than in MenACWY recipients.

The germline V gene supplies CDR1 LGHNA and CDR2 YNFKEQ. V gives up 8 bases and J gives up 3 bases, and the segment between their germline ends measures 7 bases. CDR3 length: 11 amino acids, cysteine to phenylalanine. Only the CDR3 DNA stays, 33 bases, in frame from base 1. The time point label, read with the paper, signifies: about 28 days (+/-7) after the second vaccine dose. Because spike-specific TCR depth and breadth did not differ between the two schedules, AZD1222 recipients who got a second dose at roughly 4 weeks were pooled with those who got a second dose at roughly 12 weeks. The vaccinee samples were drawn from two UK trials, COV001 and COV002, one of which was a single-blind randomized controlled phase 2/3 trial testing AZD1222 (ChAdOx1 nCoV-19) in healthy adults. Trial participant PBMC samples were collected at day 0 and day 28 after the second dose for TCRbeta chain sequencing. The CDR3 regions of human TCRbeta chains were subjected to immunosequencing. Under the source paper's analysis protocol: Repertoire TCRs were checked for matches against a reference library of SARS-CoV-2-specific TCRs that had been generated using the MIRA antigen-specificity platform. Breadth meant the fraction of unique TCRs that were SARS-CoV-2-associated, whereas depth meant the fraction of total T cells that were SARS-CoV-2-associated. Each spike-specific TCR was assigned to its reactive spike region and to a CD4 or CD8 class using the MIRA data. Log10-transformed breadth and depth values were compared by one-way ANOVA with Sidak's multiple comparisons tests. This immuneACCESS table, as held by TCRdb, lists in-frame sequences with V and J called but not all clones. Of the missing ones, under half trace to an unresolved V gene in checked studies; the others have no known cause. From that table come the V and J calls and clone size; the DNA was used to work out D and trimming. Across this sample there are approximately 120,000 clones, with 87% seen only once. Roughly 4.5% of the sample comes from the top ten.

Sequencing used peripheral blood, obtained 28 days after the second AZD1222 dose. The clonotype was recovered from an adult who received the AZD1222 COVID-19 vaccine. The V and J segments used are TRBV4-2 and TRBJ1-1; the D gene assignment is ambiguous. The CDR3: CASGSHTEAFF. The DNA is TGTGCCAGCGGGAGCCACACTGAAGCTTTCTTT.